The 30 T cell receptor beta chains reported below all come from one sample, sequenced in a study of T cells in Graves' hyperthyroidism and ophthalmopathy. What was amplified from RNA transcripts were TCR beta CDR3 regions. The TCR CDR3 was amplified in a first-round RT-PCR using the HTBI primer set. From the multiplex PCR reads, TCRdb called clonotypes with MiXCR, one entry per CDR3 protein. The sample lists around 180,000 distinct CDR3 sequences, approximately 15% seen once, with 25% to 30% in the top ten. Sample: blood. These TCRs come from a woman aged 45-65 years with Graves' hyperthyroidism.

At least ten counts were recorded for this clonotype. The rearrangement links TRBV6-1 to TRBJ1-2, with D perhaps TRBD1 (5 bases). CDR3 length: 12 amino acids. Per germline, CDR1 MNHNS and CDR2 SASEGT. Trimming pared 7 bases from V and 8 bases from J, leaving 14 bases between. The CDR3 loop reads CASTLDMWGYTF. For the CDR3, the DNA is TGTGCCAGCACCCTGGACATGTGGGGCTACACCTTC.

This clonotype has ten or more counts. CDR3: CAIRGQGEQFF. CDR3 in DNA: TGTGCCATCAGAGGACAGGGGGAGCAGTTCTTC. The gene calls are TRBV10-3 and TRBJ2-1; 9 bases align to TRBD1. Looked up from germline, CDR1 is ENHRY and CDR2 is SYGVKD. This CDR3 region has 11 residues. V lost 6 bases, J lost 10 bases, and 1 base stayed unmatched.

With respect to this clonotype: A read error is likely, as this CDR3 ends without the conserved phenylalanine or tryptophan. The chain recombines TRBV11-2 with TRBJ1-1; TRBD1 matches at 7 bases. The CDR3 has 14 amino acids. Germline-derived CDR1 and CDR2 are SGHAT and FQNNGV. V lost 5 bases to trimming and J lost 1 base; unmatched junction nucleotides: 4. The CDR3 region is CASSQDRQNTEAFL. DNA for the CDR3: TGTGCCAGCAGCCAGGACAGGCAGAACACTGAAGCTTTCCTT.

This clonotype was picked up many times. The V call is TRBV20-1, the J call TRBJ2-1, with 9 bases aligning to TRBD2. Looked up from germline, CDR1 is DFQATT and CDR2 is SNEGSKA (reference sequence). After removal of 0 bases from V and 5 bases from J, the junction contained 5 bases not matched to a gene. CDR3 length: 15 amino acids. The CDR3 nucleotides are TGCAGTGCTAGAGATGCTAGCGGGGCTAACAATGAGCAGTTCTTC. Encoded protein: CSARDASGANNEQFF.

The sample holds many counts of this clonotype. V and J are TRBV7-8 and TRBJ2-3; TRBD2 is a possible D gene (6 bases). Trimming took off 1 base at V and 5 bases at J, with 16 bases between the two ends. The CDR3 covers 16 residues. CDR1 is SGHVS and CDR2 is FQNEAQ in the germline V gene. The CDR3 DNA reads TGTGCCAGCAGCTTAGATGGGGTCGGGGGAGGAGATACGCAGTATTTT. Amino acids: CASSLDGVGGGDTQYF.

This chain joins TRBV20-1 and TRBJ2-4; the D is unclear. V was clipped by 1 base and J by 6 bases, with 13 bases between them. Germline loops: CDR1 DFQATT, CDR2 SNEGSKA (reference sequence). The CDR3 totals 14 residues. CDR3 sequence: CSARVADSGNIQYF. CDR3 DNA sequence: TGCAGTGCTAGAGTAGCCGATTCAGGAAACATTCAGTACTTC.

The sample holds many counts of this clonotype. The chain recombines TRBV7-9 with TRBJ1-1; D is ambiguous. From germline, CDR1 is SEHNR and CDR2 FQNEAQ (reference sequence). The CDR3 spans 13 residues. V dropped 5 bases and J dropped 9 bases, with 16 bases sitting between them. The CDR3 sequence is CASSRNTGGQAFF. The DNA for the CDR3 is TGTGCCAGCAGCCGTAACACGGGAGGCCAAGCTTTCTTT.

Many counts were recorded for this clonotype. V is TRBV20-1 and J is TRBJ1-1; D gene unclear. Trimming removed 0 bases at V and 11 bases at J, with 7 bases between. There are 10 residues in the CDR3. Germline V lookup: CDR1 DFQATT, CDR2 SNEGSKA (reference sequence). Written as DNA, the CDR3 is TGCAGTGCTAGAGAGTACTGGGCTTTCTTT. Translation gives CSAREYWAFF.

This clonotype was found many times. The chain joins TRBV6-1 to TRBJ1-1; the D is unclear. V lost 2 bases and J 6 bases, leaving 22 bases between the germline ends. CDR1 and CDR2 (germline): MNHNS, SASEGT. This CDR3 is 17 amino acids long. The CDR3 DNA follows: TGTGCCAGCAGTGAATGGACTATGCCGGGCAGGCGGGCTGAAGCTTTCTTT. Translating it yields CASSEWTMPGRRAEAFF.

In its sample, this clonotype was seen many times. The gene calls are TRBV7-9 and TRBJ2-6; D is perhaps TRBD1 (5 bases). This CDR3 comprises 18 residues. The germline V and J ends were trimmed by 5 bases and 4 bases, with 21 bases remaining between them. CDR1 is SEHNR, CDR2 FQNEAQ, per germline (reference sequence). The CDR3 DNA sequence: TGTGCCAGCAGCCCCTCGTTGGGGCGCGAGGCCGGGGCCAACGTCCTGACTTTC. Protein: CASSPSLGREAGANVLTF.

This clonotype has a count of ten or more. V usage is TRBV7-9 and J usage is TRBJ1-1; TRBD1 matches at 7 bases. CDR3 length: 15 amino acids. V dropped 2 bases and J dropped 5; count of bases not matched to a gene: 8. The germline V gene has CDR1 SEHNR and CDR2 FQNEAQ (reference sequence). Here the CDR3 reads CASSLIQGIVTEAFF. CDR3 coding DNA: TGTGCCAGCAGCTTAATACAGGGGATTGTAACTGAAGCTTTCTTT.

This clonotype was picked up many times. V usage is TRBV13 and J usage is TRBJ2-3; no clear D gene. CDR3 length: 13 amino acids. V gave up 4 bases and J gave up 2 bases, with 7 bases separating them. CDR1 is PRHDT, CDR2 FYEKMQ, per germline (reference sequence). CDR3 DNA sequence: TGTGCCAGCAGCTCCCCAAACACAGATACGCAGTATTTT. As protein: CASSSPNTDTQYF.

This chain connects TRBV4-3 to TRBJ2-1, with 12 positions matching TRBD2. The CDR3 is made up of 15 amino acids. Losses at the gene ends were 2 bases for V and 14 bases for J; bases not matched to a gene: 10. Germline lookup yields CDR1 LGHNA and CDR2 YSLEER. This chain's CDR3 is CASSQTTSGGTRKFF. CDR3 DNA sequence: TGCGCCAGCAGCCAAACGACTAGCGGGGGAACGAGGAAGTTCTTC.

This clonotype was counted many times. The chain couples TRBV7-8 to TRBJ1-1; D call uncertain. Looked up from germline, CDR1 is SGHVS and CDR2 is FQNEAQ. Trimming pared 3 bases from V and 1 base from J, leaving 12 bases between. The CDR3 loop spans 15 amino acids. In nucleotides, the CDR3 is TGTGCCAGCAGCTTTTCCCTTGGACCGAACACTGAAGCTTTCTTT. Amino acid sequence: CASSFSLGPNTEAFF.

This clonotype was seen repeatedly, ten times or more. V is TRBV28 and J is TRBJ1-1; the D gene is possibly TRBD1 (5 bases). Between the trimmed V and J ends, which lost 8 bases and 0 bases, there was a span of 19 bases. The CDR3 runs to 16 residues. Germline CDR1 reads MDHEN; CDR2 reads SYDVKM. The CDR3 DNA follows: TGTGCCAGCGCGAGCCCCCTGACAGCTTTGAACACTGAAGCTTTCTTT. Its translation is CASASPLTALNTEAFF.

This clonotype was seen only a few times. The chain recombines TRBV7-2 with TRBJ1-2, with TRBD1 as a possible D gene (5 bases). The V gene's germline CDR1 is SGHTA and CDR2 FQGNSA. The CDR3 contains 14 residues. V lost 3 bases to trimming and J lost 1 base, with 9 bases between them. CDR3 nucleotides: TGTGCCAGCAGCTTCGGCCAGGGTAACTATGGCTACACCTTC. Translation: CASSFGQGNYGYTF. The variable domain in full, with the rest retrieved from reference TRBV7-2 and TRBJ1-2, is GAGVSQSPSNKVTEKGKDVELRCDPISGHTALYWYRQSLGQGLEFLIYFQGNSAPDKSGLPSDRFSAERTGGSVSTLTIQRTQQEDSAVYLCASSFGQGNYGYTFGSGTRLTVV.

This clonotype was observed many times. This chain joins TRBV2 and TRBJ2-7; the D gene is possibly TRBD1 (6 bases). CDR1 and CDR2 (germline): SNHLY, FYNNEI. V shed 0 bases and J shed 4 bases, with 10 bases lying between them. CDR3 size: 14 residues. CDR3 in amino acids: CASSEATGRYEQYF. CDR3 nucleotides: TGTGCCAGCAGTGAAGCCACAGGGCGGTACGAGCAGTACTTC.

This clonotype was recorded at least ten times. This chain links TRBV24-1 with TRBJ1-2; D may be TRBD1 (6 bases). This CDR3 has 17 residues. Trimming pared 5 bases from V and 5 bases from J, leaving 23 bases between. Per germline, CDR1 KGHDR and CDR2 SFDVKD. The DNA for the CDR3 is TGTGCCACCAGTGGCCCTCTCGGACAGACCGAAGGGTATGGCTACACCTTC. It is translated as CATSGPLGQTEGYGYTF.

The sample holds many counts of this clonotype. The chain uses TRBV6-2 or TRBV6-3 and TRBJ2-7; 8 bases are shared with TRBD1. In germline, CDR1 is MNHEY, CDR2 SVGEGT. V dropped 6 bases and J dropped 3; count of bases not matched to a gene: 4. The CDR3 has 13 residues. CDR3 DNA: TGTGCCAGCAGGGACAGGGATGTCTACGAGCAGTACTTC. Amino acid sequence: CASRDRDVYEQYF.

This clonotype was seen ten or more times. The chain combines TRBV19 with TRBJ1-5; 7 bases are shared with TRBD1. The CDR3 covers 14 residues. Germline CDR1 LNHDA, CDR2 SQIVND (reference sequence). V shed 6 bases and J 1 base; nucleotides not matched to a gene: 3. The CDR3: CASRGGGSNQPQHF. CDR3 in DNA: TGTGCCAGTAGAGGAGGGGGCAGCAATCAGCCCCAGCATTTT.

This clonotype was recorded at least ten times. The V gene is TRBV11-3, the J gene TRBJ2-1; D remains unclear. The CDR3 contains 15 residues. The V and J ends lost 3 bases and 0 bases respectively, with 9 bases between them. Germline values: CDR1 SGHNT, CDR2 YENEEA. CDR3 DNA: TGTGCCAGCAGCTTGGGATTTAGCTCCTACAATGAGCAGTTCTTC. Encoded protein: CASSLGFSSYNEQFF.

The V and J genes are TRBV19 and TRBJ1-3; D may be TRBD1 (6 bases). CDR3 size: 15 residues. Trimming left V 6 bases short and J 4 bases short, with 16 bases between. The germline V gene encodes CDR1 LNHDA and CDR2 SQIVND (reference sequence). CDR3 loop: CASRPVTGYGNTIYF. CDR3 nucleotides: TGTGCCAGTAGACCCGTGACAGGTTACGGAAACACCATATATTTT.

This clonotype was seen a few times. The gene calls are TRBV28 and TRBJ1-5; D gene uncertain. Trimming left V 6 bases short and J 1 base short, with 10 bases between. The CDR3 is made up of 14 amino acids. The germline V gene encodes CDR1 MDHEN and CDR2 SYDVKM. In DNA, the CDR3 is TGTGCCAGCAGATGGAGACTAAGCAATCAGCCCCAGCATTTT. Encoded protein: CASRWRLSNQPQHF.

This chain connects TRBV20-1 to TRBJ1-4, with a possible D match to TRBD1 (6 bases). Trimming removed 2 bases from V and 7 bases from J, with 14 bases in between. Looked up from germline, CDR1 is DFQATT and CDR2 is SNEGSKA (reference sequence). The CDR3 runs to 14 residues. DNA for the CDR3: TGCAGTGCTAGAAGGGGGGGCGCGTCTGAAAAACTGTTTTTT. Translation gives CSARRGGASEKLFF.

This clonotype has at least ten counts. The chain employs TRBV6-2 or TRBV6-3 and TRBJ2-7; D not resolved. The CDR3 consists of 15 residues. Trimming shortened V by 6 bases and J by 0 bases, and 15 bases separated the two germline ends. Germline V gene lookup returns CDR1 MNHEY and CDR2 SVGEGT. CDR3: CASSSLDGASYEQYF. CDR3 in DNA: TGTGCCAGCAGCTCCCTGGACGGAGCCTCCTACGAGCAGTACTTC.

As to this clonotype: A much larger clone differs from this one at a single base, so this may be a read error. The J gene is TRBJ2-5, the V gene TRBV7-2, with 15 bases aligning to TRBD2. Unmatched junction bases numbered 10, after V lost 5 bases and J lost 3 bases. This CDR3 region has 18 residues. Germline values: CDR1 SGHTA, CDR2 FQGNSA. In nucleotides, the CDR3 is TGTGCCAGCAGCCGCCCGGGACTAGCGGGGGGATCTGAAGAGACCCAGTACTTC. Translating it yields CASSRPGLAGGSEETQYF.

The chain recombines TRBV7-6 with TRBJ2-3, with D perhaps matching TRBD2 (6 bases). V was cut by 3 bases and J by 6 bases, with 19 bases left in between. Germline loops: CDR1 SGHVS, CDR2 FNYEAQ. The CDR3 is 16 residues long. This chain's CDR3 is CASSLTGGAARDTQYF. In nucleotides, the CDR3 is TGTGCCAGCAGCTTGACTGGCGGGGCGGCTCGGGATACGCAGTATTTT.

V gene TRBV11-2 combines with J gene TRBJ1-1; a weak D match, TRBD1 (6 bases). Germline V gives CDR1 SGHAT, CDR2 FQNNGV. The CDR3 covers 17 residues. V lost 3 bases, J lost 4 bases, and 21 bases lay in between. The CDR3 bases are TGTGCCAGCAGCTTTGGGACAAGTTCCATTAAGGGCACTGAAGCTTTCTTT. This gives the protein CASSFGTSSIKGTEAFF.

This clonotype was seen repeatedly, ten times or more. The J gene is TRBJ1-2, the V gene TRBV6-1; D not certain. V was shortened by 5 bases and J by 3 bases, with 10 bases between the two germline ends. The CDR3 is made up of 13 amino acids. Per germline, CDR1 MNHNS and CDR2 SASEGT. CDR3 region: CASSQQIDYGYTF. The CDR3 bases are TGTGCCAGCAGTCAACAGATTGACTATGGCTACACCTTC.

In this sample, this clonotype turned up many times. This chain joins TRBV11-2 and TRBJ1-6; TRBD1 aligns across 7 bases. CDR3 size: 15 residues. The V gene's germline CDR1 is SGHAT and CDR2 FQNNGV. V was pared by 5 bases and J by 4 bases, with 5 bases of the junction left unmatched. The CDR3 is CASSMTGFYNSPLHF. In DNA form, the CDR3 reads TGTGCCAGCAGCATGACAGGGTTTTATAATTCACCCCTCCACTTT.